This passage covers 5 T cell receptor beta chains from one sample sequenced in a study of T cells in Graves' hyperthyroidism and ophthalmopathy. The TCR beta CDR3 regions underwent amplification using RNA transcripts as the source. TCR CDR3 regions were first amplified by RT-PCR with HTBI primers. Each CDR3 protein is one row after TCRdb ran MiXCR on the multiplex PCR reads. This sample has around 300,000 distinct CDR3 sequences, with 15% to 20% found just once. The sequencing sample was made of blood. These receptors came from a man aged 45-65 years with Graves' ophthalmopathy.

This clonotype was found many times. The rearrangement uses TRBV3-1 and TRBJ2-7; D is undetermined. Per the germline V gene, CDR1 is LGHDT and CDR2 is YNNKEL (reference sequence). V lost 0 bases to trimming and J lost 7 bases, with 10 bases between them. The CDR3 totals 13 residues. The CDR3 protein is CASSQERYGEQYF. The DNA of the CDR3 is TGTGCCAGCAGCCAAGAGAGATATGGGGAGCAGTACTTC.

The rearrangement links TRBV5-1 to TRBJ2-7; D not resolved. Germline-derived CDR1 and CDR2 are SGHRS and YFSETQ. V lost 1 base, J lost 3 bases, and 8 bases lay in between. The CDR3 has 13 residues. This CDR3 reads CASSLTQNYEQYF. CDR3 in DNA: TGCGCCAGCAGCTTGACTCAGAACTACGAGCAGTACTTC. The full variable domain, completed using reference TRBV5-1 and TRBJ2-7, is KAGVTQTPRYLIKTRGQQVTLSCSPISGHRSVSWYQQTPGQGLQFLFEYFSETQRNKGNFPGRFSGRQFSNSRSEMNVSTLELGDSALYLCASSLTQNYEQYFGPGTRLTVT.

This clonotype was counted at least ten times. CDR3 nucleotides: TGCGCCAGCAGCCCCTCAGGGGCGGGAGTGGAGTTCTTC. This encodes CASSPSGAGVEFF. The chain uses TRBV5-1 and TRBJ2-1; D possibly corresponds to TRBD2 (7 bases). The germline CDR1 and CDR2 sequences are SGHRS and YFSETQ. With 4 bases removed from V and 14 bases from J, the gap between germline ends came to 19 bases. CDR3 size: 13 residues.

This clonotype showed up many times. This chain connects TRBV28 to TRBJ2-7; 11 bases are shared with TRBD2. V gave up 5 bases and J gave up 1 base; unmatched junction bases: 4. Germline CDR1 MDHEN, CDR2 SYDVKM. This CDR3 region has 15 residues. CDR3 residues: CASSPLAGGSYEQYF. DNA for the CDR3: TGTGCCAGCAGTCCCCTAGCGGGAGGATCCTACGAGCAGTACTTC.

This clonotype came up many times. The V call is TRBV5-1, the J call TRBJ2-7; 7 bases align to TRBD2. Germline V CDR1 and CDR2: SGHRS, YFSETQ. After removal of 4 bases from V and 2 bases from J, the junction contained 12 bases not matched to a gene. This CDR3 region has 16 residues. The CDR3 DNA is TGCGCCAGCAGCCTAATGAGGTCTAGCGGCCCCTACGAGCAGTACTTC. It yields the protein CASSLMRSSGPYEQYF.